This TCR beta chain was identified in a study of cytomegalovirus exposure and HLA in healthy donors. Background on the study: The roughly 110 validation repertoires were reported in a later analysis to have been generated on the same platform as the roughly 670 first-cohort repertoires.

Germline lookup yields CDR1 KGHSH and CDR2 LQKENI. This CDR3 spans 16 amino acids. V was pared by 5 bases and J by 2 bases, with 10 bases of the junction left unmatched. TCRdb's copy holds only in-frame clones and misses some; the assay was immunoSEQ multiplex PCR. The table has about 160,000 clones, 84% seen once. The rearrangement links TRBV18 to TRBJ2-7, with 9 bases matching TRBD1. The sequence was collected from a man under 40 in good health and CMV-seropositive. Material for sequencing was PBMCs. The CDR3 spells CASSSTGTGTTYEQYF. In nucleotides, the CDR3 is TGTGCCAGCTCATCTACCGGGACAGGGACAACCTACGAGCAGTACTTC. Complete variable domain (other parts from reference TRBV18 and TRBJ2-7): NAGVMQNPRHLVRRRGQEARLRCSPMKGHSHVYWYRQLPEEGLKFMVYLQKENIIDESGMPKERFSAEFPKEGPSILRIQQVVRGDSAAYFCASSSTGTGTTYEQYFGPGTRLTVT.